This entry features one TCR beta chain sequence. Antigen unknown. The data stem from a study of cytomegalovirus exposure and HLA in healthy donors. The study, taken as a whole, reports: Analysis performed later showed TCR beta chains linked to HLA being more clonally expanded than equally common others. Accurate prediction of HLA-A and HLA-B alleles (for most subjects) was reportedly achieved from TCR beta sequences. Accounts indicate the classifier identified cytomegalovirus status with strong specificity and sensitivity.

The study ran its PCR with 60 Vbeta and 13 Jbeta primers. The method was immunoSEQ multiplex PCR; TCRdb's version includes in-frame clones alone and lacks a portion of them. Counted here are 120,000 or so clones, about three quarters occurring once; the ten biggest clones make up around 5.8%. V shed 1 base and J 0 bases; nucleotides not matched to a gene: 4. The CDR3 is made up of 15 amino acids. Germline CDR1 is SGHRS and CDR2 is YFSETQ. This chain uses TRBV5-1 with TRBJ2-7; 7 nucleotides line up with TRBD2. This clonotype was obtained from a woman between 40 and 50 years old in good health and CMV-seronegative. The specimen sequenced was PBMCs. CDR3 in amino acids: CASSLSSGNSYEQYF. The CDR3 nucleotides read TGCGCCAGCAGCTTGTCTAGCGGAAACTCCTACGAGCAGTACTTC.